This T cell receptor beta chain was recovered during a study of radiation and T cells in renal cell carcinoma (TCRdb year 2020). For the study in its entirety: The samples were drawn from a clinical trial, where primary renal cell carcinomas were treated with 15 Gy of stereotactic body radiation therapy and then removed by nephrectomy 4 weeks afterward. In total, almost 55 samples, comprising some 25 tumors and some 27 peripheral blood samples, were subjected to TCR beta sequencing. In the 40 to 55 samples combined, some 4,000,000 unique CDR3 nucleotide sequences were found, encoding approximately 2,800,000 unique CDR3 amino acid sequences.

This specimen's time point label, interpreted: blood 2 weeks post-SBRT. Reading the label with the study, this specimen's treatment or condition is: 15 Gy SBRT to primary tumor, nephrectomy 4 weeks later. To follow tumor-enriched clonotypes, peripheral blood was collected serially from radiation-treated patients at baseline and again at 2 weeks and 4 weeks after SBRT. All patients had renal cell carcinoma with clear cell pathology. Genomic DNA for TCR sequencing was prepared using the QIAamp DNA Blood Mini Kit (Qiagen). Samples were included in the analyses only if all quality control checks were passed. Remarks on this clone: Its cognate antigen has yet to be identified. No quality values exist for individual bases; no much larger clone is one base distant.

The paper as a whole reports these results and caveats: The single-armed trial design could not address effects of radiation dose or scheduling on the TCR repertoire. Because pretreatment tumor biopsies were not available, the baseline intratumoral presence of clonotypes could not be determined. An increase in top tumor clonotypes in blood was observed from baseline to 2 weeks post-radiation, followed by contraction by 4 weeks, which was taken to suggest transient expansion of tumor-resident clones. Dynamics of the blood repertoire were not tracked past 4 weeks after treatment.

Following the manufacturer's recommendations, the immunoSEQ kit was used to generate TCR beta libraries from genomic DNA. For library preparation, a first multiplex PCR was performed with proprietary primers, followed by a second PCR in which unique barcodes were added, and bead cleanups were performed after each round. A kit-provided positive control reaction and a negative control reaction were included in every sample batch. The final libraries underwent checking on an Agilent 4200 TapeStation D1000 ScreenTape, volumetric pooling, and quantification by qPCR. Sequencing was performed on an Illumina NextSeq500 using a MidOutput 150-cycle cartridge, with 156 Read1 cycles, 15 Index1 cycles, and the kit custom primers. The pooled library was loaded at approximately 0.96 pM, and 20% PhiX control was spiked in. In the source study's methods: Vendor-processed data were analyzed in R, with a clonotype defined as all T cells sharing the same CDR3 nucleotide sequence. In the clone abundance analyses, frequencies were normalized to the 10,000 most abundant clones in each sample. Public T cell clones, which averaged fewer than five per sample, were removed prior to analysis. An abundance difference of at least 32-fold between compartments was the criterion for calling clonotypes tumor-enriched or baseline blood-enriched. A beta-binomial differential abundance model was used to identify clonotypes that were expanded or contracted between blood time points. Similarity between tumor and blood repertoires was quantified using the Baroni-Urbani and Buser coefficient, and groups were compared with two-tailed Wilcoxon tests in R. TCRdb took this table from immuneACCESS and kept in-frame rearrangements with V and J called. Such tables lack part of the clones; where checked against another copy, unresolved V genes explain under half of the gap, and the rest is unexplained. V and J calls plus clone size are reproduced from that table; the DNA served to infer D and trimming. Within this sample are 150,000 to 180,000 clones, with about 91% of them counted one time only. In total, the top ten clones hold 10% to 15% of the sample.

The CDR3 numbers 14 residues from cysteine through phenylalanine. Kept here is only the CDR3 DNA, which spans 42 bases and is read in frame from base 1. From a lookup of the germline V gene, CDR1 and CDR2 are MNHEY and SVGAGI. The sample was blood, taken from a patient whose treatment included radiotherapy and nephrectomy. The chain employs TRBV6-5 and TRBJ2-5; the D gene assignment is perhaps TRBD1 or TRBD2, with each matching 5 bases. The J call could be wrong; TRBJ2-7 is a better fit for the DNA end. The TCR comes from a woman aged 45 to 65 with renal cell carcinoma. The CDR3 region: CASSSWDRDYEQYF. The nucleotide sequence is TGTGCCAGCAGTTCCTGGGACCGAGACTACGAGCAGTACTTC.